This T cell receptor beta chain came from a study of blood T cell repertoires in COVID-19. This table comes from immunoSEQ multiplex PCR, and its TCRdb copy is limited to in-frame clones, with some not included. The table shows just under 80,000 clones, with approximately 85% occurring only once. The source material was peripheral blood. The sequence was obtained from a human donor in a cohort sampled during active COVID-19.

CDR3 sequence (DNA): TGTGCCAGCGGACAGGGGACGGTTTACGGCTACACCTTC. It yields the protein CASGQGTVYGYTF. The gene calls are TRBV7-9 and TRBJ1-2; TRBD1 matches 9 bases. CDR3 length: 13 amino acids. Unmatched junction bases numbered 9, after V lost 8 bases and J lost 8 bases. Germline V gene sequence: CDR1 SEHNR, CDR2 FQNEAQ (reference sequence).